The rows below give T cell receptor beta chains drawn from one sample of a study of T cell responses to AZD1222 COVID-19 vaccine. Profiled with immunoSEQ multiplex PCR; TCRdb holds only in-frame clones, not every one. The sample contains 90,000 to 150,000 clones, approximately 85% of which appear only once. The sequences come from peripheral blood, collected on day 0 of AZD1222 vaccination. The receptors were gathered from an adult in good health. The conserved cysteine and the conserved F or W are not part of the CDR3 here.

>TRBV19
ASSTTENYGYT
>TRBV12-5
ASGLGTIYEQY
>TRBV4-1
ASSQDSSGAYNEQF
>TRBV27
ASRLSGPTGELF
>TRBV24-1
ATSDSGTGVIDEQF
>TRBV3-1/TRBV3-2
ASSHGGRYEKLF
>TRBV30
AWSAKFQGVAEAF
>TRBV5-5
ASSLGATNSNQPQH
>TRBV25-1
ASSESPSGGTYEQY
>TRBV24-1
ATSDLQTKSSEKLF
>TRBV30
AWGGVVNTGELF
>TRBV14
ASSHGPSYEQY
>TRBV28
ASVSGTGGRKLF
>TRBV19
ASSIAAANNQPQH
>TRBV11-3
ASSLDISVHGYT
>TRBV7-2
ASSLGGGAF
>TRBV5-6
ASSQIGQGLRSNEKLF
>TRBV3-1/TRBV3-2
ASSQDRWGAINQPQH
>TRBV30
AWRPPGGAQY
>TRBV3-1/TRBV3-2
ASSHSGEVVGRETQY
>TRBV19
ASSIRGKSTYEQY
>TRBV25-1
ASSEVFSVVLGTEAF
>TRBV15
ATSQGDTQY
>TRBV10-2
ASIGRNTEAF
>TRBV12-5
ASGDRTRGETQY
>TRBV4-3
ASSQVVGSSLLRPKNIQY
>TRBV6-2/TRBV6-3
ASSLASLETQY
>TRBV6-5
ASVAGGSTDTQY
>TRBV2
ASRGTGYHQPQH
>TRBV10-1
ASSEQQVGNQPQH
>TRBV11-3
ASSSSLLYGYT
>TRBV28
ASMGQVVDEQY
>TRBV6-2/TRBV6-3
ASSYSRGLV
>TRBV14
ASSQDLGTAEQF
>TRBV3-1/TRBV3-2
ASSRLKNTEAF
>TRBV6-1
ASSESGGYYGYT
>TRBV19
ASSTASGSYEQY
>TRBV6-5
ASRPSGTEAF
>TRBV7-9
ASSLLLVRYSNEQF
>TRBV7-2
ASSLGGFEQF
>TRBV2
ASSGHRGPLYGYT
>TRBV7-2
ASSLGRTGRGEKLF
>TRBV5-1
ASSGPQYEQY
>TRBV3-1/TRBV3-2
ASSQADRVGGSPLH
>TRBV9
ASSVSLLSGSYNEQF
>TRBV24-1
ATSGGQTGFYEQY
>TRBV7-8
ASSLGGIAPSPLH
>TRBV6-5
ASRGQVGPYEQY
>TRBV5-1
ASSLAKGSYEQY
>TRBV9
ASSVVQNYGYT
>TRBV7-2
ASSLSSTGTSEKLF
>TRBV24-1
ALDGPNTGELF
>TRBV30
GVGSENSPLH
>TRBV29-1
SARDARSSYEQY
>TRBV10-3
AIKEVPGTEAF
>TRBV7-2
ASSLLLNPEAF
>TRBV7-3
ASSQFDRGPF
>TRBV3-1/TRBV3-2
ASSQDYRGNEQY